A selection of T cell receptor beta chains follows, all from one sample in a study of radiotherapy plus CTLA-4 blockade in lung cancer. Clones were sequenced by immunoSEQ multiplex PCR, and TCRdb holds only the in-frame ones, with some missing. The sample includes approximately 95,000 clones, around 86% of them seen just once. Sequenced here: peripheral blood, sampled from a patient treated with radiotherapy plus ipilimumab. The receptors come from a human donor with non-small cell lung cancer who had a partial response to radiotherapy plus ipilimumab. CDR3s include the opening cysteine and the closing phenylalanine or tryptophan. Fields, in order: V gene, CDR3 protein.

V gene: TRBV18
CDR3 protein: CASSRTGTGDNEQFF

V gene: TRBV19
CDR3 protein: CASSTRTGKSGNTIYF

V gene: TRBV11-2
CDR3 protein: CASSLRWRQGVHYGYTF

V gene: TRBV27
CDR3 protein: CASSLSGTGNYGYTF

V gene: TRBV6-1
CDR3 protein: CASRPPEGGLTEAFF

V gene: TRBV7-9
CDR3 protein: CASSLKGISTDTQYF

V gene: TRBV7-2
CDR3 protein: CASSPSPGLAYNEQFF

V gene: TRBV4-2
CDR3 protein: CASSQEGEAGKKEQYF

V gene: TRBV9
CDR3 protein: CASSVVVSAATGELFF

V gene: TRBV27
CDR3 protein: CASSFASGSADTQYF

V gene: TRBV7-2
CDR3 protein: CASSPNSHSNNEQFF

V gene: TRBV4-2
CDR3 protein: CASSPRGGQTTNEKLFF

V gene: TRBV28
CDR3 protein: CASSFGKTGGRGYTF

V gene: TRBV19
CDR3 protein: CASSITSYSNQPQHF

V gene: TRBV10-1
CDR3 protein: CASSSYRASNTEAFF

V gene: TRBV6-1
CDR3 protein: CASSEKRTLSISYEQYF

V gene: TRBV5-4
CDR3 protein: CASSRGLAGDGDTQYF

V gene: TRBV4-1
CDR3 protein: CASSRSSPSTDTQYF

V gene: TRBV27
CDR3 protein: CASSEQLAGASYEQYF

V gene: TRBV5-6
CDR3 protein: CASSLRGPYEQYF

V gene: TRBV28
CDR3 protein: CASSPTSGSVDTQYF

V gene: TRBV5-6
CDR3 protein: CASSAGTSPFGYTF

V gene: TRBV4-1
CDR3 protein: CASSLRAGGGRAGNTIYF

V gene: TRBV7-3
CDR3 protein: CASSLSGRDQETQYF

V gene: TRBV29-1
CDR3 protein: CSVDLRERGTEAFF

V gene: TRBV7-3
CDR3 protein: CASSLYPGWAGGYTF

V gene: TRBV19
CDR3 protein: CASRGTSGDQETQYF

V gene: TRBV10-3
CDR3 protein: CAIAGTSGSYEQYF

V gene: TRBV5-1
CDR3 protein: CASSLGGRGKNTEAFF

V gene: TRBV4-1
CDR3 protein: CASQSGPGQGRETQYF

V gene: TRBV15
CDR3 protein: CATTKSLEGTDTQYF

V gene: TRBV27
CDR3 protein: CASSLASGSGANVLTF

V gene: TRBV27
CDR3 protein: CASSLSMRLDRYEQFF

V gene: TRBV11-2
CDR3 protein: CASSSLAGAASEQYF

V gene: TRBV10-3
CDR3 protein: CAISEEEGAAPRYTF

V gene: TRBV6-5
CDR3 protein: CASSYQAASNTGELFF

V gene: TRBV27
CDR3 protein: CASSLLSGTGGNEKLFF

V gene: TRBV7-8
CDR3 protein: CASSLTGSDNQPQHF

V gene: TRBV2
CDR3 protein: CASRSQGETQYF

V gene: TRBV19
CDR3 protein: CASSNRGDNSPLHF

V gene: TRBV5-4
CDR3 protein: CASSFLAAQGSYNEQFF